Presented here are 4 T cell receptor beta chains from one specimen sequenced in a study of spatial heterogeneity in lung cancer. Time point indicated: blood at routine non-recurrence follow-up after resection. TCRdb fed the 5' RACE reads into MiXCR, producing one record per CDR3 protein. The table has about 100,000 distinct CDR3 sequences, approximately 19% seen once. The source material was PBMCs, sampled at follow-up. The receptors come from a male donor with early-stage non-small cell lung cancer.

The V and J genes are TRBV4-1 and TRBJ2-1; D unresolved. Per germline, CDR1 MGHRA and CDR2 YSYEKL. The V end was cut by 4 bases, the J end by 0 bases, with 13 bases between. CDR3 length equals 16 residues. The CDR3 nucleotides read TGCGCCAGCAGCCCTTCGCACTTTCGCTCCTACAATGAGCAGTTCTTC. Translation: CASSPSHFRSYNEQFF.

Turning to this clonotype: This could be a read error, since a much larger clone is one nucleotide away. The gene calls are TRBV7-2 and TRBJ2-2; D perhaps matches TRBD2 (6 bases). CDR1 and CDR2 (germline): SGHTA, FQGNSA. Trimming removed 1 base from V and 7 bases from J, with 16 bases in between. The CDR3 totals 16 residues. The CDR3 loop reads CASSLVTRSSIGELFF. The CDR3 DNA reads as TGTGCCAGCAGCTTAGTGACTAGGTCGTCCATCGGGGAGCTGTTTTTT.

V and J are TRBV4-2 and TRBJ2-7; the D gene is possibly TRBD2 (6 bases). Germline CDR1 is LGHNA and CDR2 is YNFKEQ. V was cut by 1 base and J by 4 bases, with 14 bases left in between. The CDR3 totals 15 residues. The CDR3: CASSQGSGSQYEQYF. CDR3 nucleotides: TGTGCCAGCAGCCAAGGGTCCGGGAGTCAGTACGAGCAGTACTTC.

This clonotype was found a few times. The chain has TRBV2 and TRBJ2-1; D gene unclear. The CDR3 covers 15 residues. CDR1 SNHLY and CDR2 FYNNEI come from the germline V gene. V lost 4 bases, J lost 9 bases, and 19 bases lay in between. CDR3 nucleotide sequence: TGTGCCAGCAGTGGTTATGTGTATCTAGACGGTGAGCAGTTCTTC. Translation: CASSGYVYLDGEQFF.